This TCR beta chain was sequenced for a study of blood T cell repertoires in COVID-19. Study background: Acute and convalescent COVID-19 samples came from the United States, Italy and Spain. In each case, the material was cDNA or gDNA derived from T cells, B-cell-depleted T cells, or PBMCs.

V was clipped by 5 bases and J by 6 bases, with 10 bases between them. The CDR3 length is 12 residues. The germline V gene encodes CDR1 LNHDA and CDR2 SQIVND (reference sequence). Authors' processing steps: Amplification with reference gene primers provided the estimates of nucleated cell counts. Clones were read by immunoSEQ multiplex PCR, and TCRdb kept only the in-frame ones, dropping some. The DNA was the basis for D and trimming; V, J and clone size are from that table. The sample carries 71,000 or so clones, 80% to 90% recorded once. This TCR was recovered from a middle-aged man with active COVID-19. Material for sequencing was peripheral blood. The chain has TRBV19 and TRBJ1-2; D unresolved. The CDR3: CASSSGFDGYTF. The CDR3 nucleotides read TGTGCCAGTAGTTCGGGATTCGATGGCTACACCTTC. Full variable domain (outside the CDR3, taken from reference TRBV19 and TRBJ1-2): DGGITQSPKYLFRKEGQNVTLSCEQNLNHDAMYWYRQDPGQGLRLIYYSQIVNDFQKGDIAEGYSVSREKKESFPLTVTSAQKNPTAFYLCASSSGFDGYTFGSGTRLTVV.